This T cell receptor (beta chain) was retrieved from a study of T cell responses to AZD1222 COVID-19 vaccine. Across the study: Second-dose groups at about 4 or about 12 weeks were pooled.

The CDR3 length is 12 residues. CDR1 MNHEY and CDR2 SMNVEV come from the germline V gene (reference sequence). Trimming removed 6 bases at V and 4 bases at J, with 10 bases between. Measured with immunoSEQ multiplex PCR; TCRdb has only the in-frame clones, and not every one. The sample includes about 110,000 clones, about 81% of them seen just once. The sequence derives from an adult in good health. The starting material was peripheral blood, obtained on day 0 of AZD1222 vaccination. The chain links TRBV27 to TRBJ2-7; D might be TRBD2 (5 bases). CDR3 DNA sequence: TGTGCCAGCAGCCAATCGGGATACGAGCAGTACTTC. Translating gives CASSQSGYEQYF.